These 22 T cell receptor beta chains share one sample of origin, sequenced in a study of cytomegalovirus exposure and HLA in healthy donors (dated by TCRdb to the late 2010s). The library was obtained by the immunoSEQ multiplex PCR assay. The multiplex PCR relied on a mix of 60 forward primers for TCR Vbeta segments and 13 reverse primers for TCR Jbeta segments. In its TCRdb copy, this immuneACCESS table keeps in-frame sequences only and misses some clones. Where compared with another copy, unresolved V genes explain less than half of these, and the others have no known cause. The sample records under 200,000 clones, 77% of which are singletons. The ten largest clones represent 2% to 2.5% of the sample. The sequenced sample was PBMCs. These receptors were taken from a man aged 50 or older in good health and CMV-seropositive.

The V call is TRBV7-8, the J call TRBJ2-2; D is possibly TRBD1 (5 bases). Germline V CDR1 and CDR2: SGHVS, FQNEAQ. Trimming removed 5 bases from V and 7 bases from J, with 17 bases in between. The CDR3 covers 15 residues. The CDR3 bases are TGTGCCAGCAGCGTTAGTAGGGGTTACAGCGGGGAGCTGTTTTTT. Translation: CASSVSRGYSGELFF.

This sequence joins TRBV11-3 and TRBJ2-1; TRBD2 matches 16 bases. With V trimmed by 3 bases and J by 4 bases, 3 bases remained unmatched. The CDR3 is 17 residues long. Germline V gene data show CDR1 as SGHNT and CDR2 as YENEEA. CDR3: CASSLRGLAGGYNEQFF. CDR3 DNA: TGTGCCAGCAGCTTGAGGGGACTAGCGGGGGGGTACAATGAGCAGTTCTTC.

This clone appeared a single time. The rearrangement joins TRBV11-1 to TRBJ2-1, with TRBD1 identical over 11 bases. V gave up 8 bases and J gave up 6 bases; unmatched junction bases: 9. This CDR3 comprises 15 residues. Looked up from germline, CDR1 is SGHAT and CDR2 is FQDESV (reference sequence). The CDR3 DNA is TGTGCCAGCCGCCCCCCGGGACAGGGGGGCAATGAGCAGTTCTTC. Protein: CASRPPGQGGNEQFF.

The gene calls are TRBV11-3 and TRBJ2-1; possibly TRBD1 for D (6 bases). Trimming took 2 bases from V and 6 from J, leaving 20 bases between them. Germline CDR1 and CDR2: SGHNT and YENEEA. The length of the CDR3 is 17 residues. The CDR3 loop is CASSLRGGPPPGNEQFF. In DNA form, the CDR3 reads TGTGCCAGCAGCTTAAGAGGGGGACCTCCTCCCGGCAATGAGCAGTTCTTC. The full variable domain, with the rest looked up from reference TRBV11-3 and TRBJ2-1, is EAGVVQSPRYKIIEKKQPVAFWCNPISGHNTLYWYLQNLGQGPELLIRYENEEAVDDSQLPKDRFSAERLKGVDSTLKIQPAELGDSAVYLCASSLRGGPPPGNEQFFGPGTRLTVL.

The chain couples TRBV7-2 to TRBJ2-2, with TRBD2 matching 16 bases. The CDR3 consists of 18 residues. In germline, CDR1 is SGHTA, CDR2 FQGNSA. V lost 7 bases to trimming and J lost 6 bases; unmatched junction nucleotides: 11. The chain's CDR3 is CASIETGTSGGAAGELFF. The CDR3 region has the DNA TGTGCCAGCATAGAGACCGGGACTAGCGGGGGGGCCGCCGGGGAGCTGTTTTTT.

This clone has just a few counts. CDR3 in amino acids: CASSFNRAGAFF. The CDR3, as DNA: TGTGCCAGCAGCTTCAACAGGGCAGGGGCTTTCTTT. The chain uses TRBV7-2 and TRBJ1-1, with D tentatively TRBD1 (6 bases). The CDR3 has 12 residues. The germline V gene has CDR1 SGHTA and CDR2 FQGNSA. V was pared by 3 bases and J by 11 bases, with 13 bases between.

The chain carries TRBV6-1 and TRBJ2-7; 9 bases are a match to TRBD2. Germline V gene sequence: CDR1 MNHNS, CDR2 SASEGT. The CDR3 has 15 amino acids. V lost 4 bases, J lost 1 base, and 5 bases stayed unmatched. CDR3 nucleotide sequence: TGTGCCAGCAGTGTCACAGCGGGGGGTTCCTACGAGCAGTACTTC. Translating it yields CASSVTAGGSYEQYF.

The chain uses TRBV7-2 and TRBJ1-2; 8 bases are shared with TRBD1. Germline V CDR1 and CDR2: SGHTA, FQGNSA. The J segment lost 5 bases and the V segment lost 5 bases, leaving 10 bases of the junction unmatched. This CDR3 is 15 amino acids long. The CDR3 bases are TGTGCCAGCAGCCTCAATCGACAGGGGACGTATGGCTACACCTTC. As protein: CASSLNRQGTYGYTF.

This chain connects TRBV9 to TRBJ1-6; D is possibly TRBD1 (5 bases). Germline V gene sequence: CDR1 SGDLS, CDR2 YYNGEE. The V and J ends lost 0 bases and 14 bases respectively, with 15 bases between them. The CDR3 is 14 residues long. The CDR3 protein is CASSVGVGGMALHF. CDR3 sequence (DNA): TGTGCCAGCAGCGTAGGCGTCGGGGGAATGGCCCTCCACTTT. The whole variable domain, filled in from reference TRBV9 and TRBJ1-6, reads DSGVTQTPKHLITATGQRVTLRCSPRSGDLSVYWYQQSLDQGLQFLIQYYNGEERAKGNILERFSAQQFPDLHSELNLSSLELGDSALYFCASSVGVGGMALHFGNGTRLTVT.

The V gene is TRBV29-1, the J gene TRBJ2-5; TRBD2 might be the D (5 bases). The germline CDR1 and CDR2 sequences are SQVTM and ANQGSEA. CDR3 length equals 12 residues. The V and J ends lost 3 bases and 4 bases respectively, with 9 bases between them. The CDR3 coding sequence is TGCAGCGTTGACTCCGGGGTAGAGACCCAGTACTTC. Translated, it gives CSVDSGVETQYF.

This chain connects TRBV27 to TRBJ1-5; D possibly corresponds to TRBD1 (5 bases). Trimming stripped 2 bases from V and 0 bases from J, with 11 bases between. This CDR3 has 16 residues. CDR1 is MNHEY and CDR2 is SMNVEV in the germline V gene (reference sequence). CDR3 loop: CASSLRRGYSNQPQHF. The CDR3 DNA follows: TGTGCCAGCAGTTTAAGGAGGGGATATAGCAATCAGCCCCAGCATTTT.

CDR3 coding DNA: TGTGCCAGCAGCTTAGTATTGGGCCTAGAGACCCAGTACTTC. Translated, it gives CASSLVLGLETQYF. V is TRBV7-2 and J is TRBJ2-5; D is undetermined. Germline CDR1 SGHTA, CDR2 FQGNSA. V was pared by 1 base and J by 4 bases, with 10 bases between. This CDR3 region has 14 residues.

The sample holds a few counts of this clone. The CDR3 coding sequence is TGCGCCAGCAGCCAAGATCCAGGGTTGGTTTGGGACACTGAAGCTTTCTTT. Translated, it gives CASSQDPGLVWDTEAFF. This chain joins TRBV4-3 and TRBJ1-1; perhaps TRBD1 as D (5 bases). CDR3 length: 17 residues. CDR1 is LGHNA, CDR2 YSLEER, per germline. V lost 0 bases, J lost 3 bases, and 17 bases lay in between.

The sample holds one count of this clone. The gene calls are TRBV27 and TRBJ2-7, with a tentative D call TRBD1 (6 bases). The CDR3 is made up of 15 amino acids. Germline V lookup: CDR1 MNHEY, CDR2 SMNVEV (reference sequence). The ends were cut back, 5 bases at V and 2 bases at J, with 16 bases in the middle. The CDR3 protein is CASSHMTGSPYEQYF. As DNA, the CDR3 is TGTGCCAGCAGTCACATGACAGGTTCTCCCTACGAGCAGTACTTC.

This CDR3 reads CASSTGQWRTDTQYF. The CDR3 DNA is TGTGCCAGCAGCACGGGACAGTGGCGCACAGATACGCAGTATTTT. This sequence joins TRBV6-5 and TRBJ2-3; the match to TRBD1 covers 7 bases. Trimming at V came to 6 bases and at J to 1 base, leaving 7 bases not matched to a gene. Germline CDR1 is MNHEY and CDR2 is SVGAGI. CDR3 length: 15 residues.

This clone was seen a handful of times. The chain uses TRBV25-1 and TRBJ2-5; D is unclear. CDR3 length: 14 amino acids. Germline loops: CDR1 MGHDK, CDR2 SYGVNS. V lost 2 bases and J lost 2, with 9 bases in between. The DNA for the CDR3 is TGTGCCAGCAGTGAAGGTCACAGACAAGAGACCCAGTACTTC. Translation: CASSEGHRQETQYF.

J is TRBJ2-5 and V is TRBV7-9; TRBD1 agrees at 11 bases. V trimming: 4 bases; J trimming: 4 bases; junction bases outside the gene matches: 5. Germline CDR1 reads SEHNR; CDR2 reads FQNEAQ (reference sequence). The CDR3 has 15 residues. The CDR3 DNA reads TGTGCCAGCAGCTCTTGGACAGGGGGCGGAGAGACCCAGTACTTC. It is translated as CASSSWTGGGETQYF.

The chain carries TRBV28 and TRBJ2-3, with TRBD1 as a possible D gene (6 bases). The CDR3 covers 13 residues. Germline assignment: CDR1 MDHEN and CDR2 SYDVKM. The V gene lost 8 bases and the J gene lost 2 bases, with 11 bases spanning the gap. CDR3 coding DNA: TGTGCCAGCGAAGAGGGGGTCACAGATACGCAGTATTTT. Its translation is CASEEGVTDTQYF.

The chain is built from TRBV6-1 and TRBJ1-1; possible D gene TRBD1, 6 bases. V was shortened by 3 bases and J by 0 bases, with 17 bases between the two germline ends. Germline CDR1 MNHNS, CDR2 SASEGT. The CDR3 contains 17 residues. Written as DNA, the CDR3 is TGTGCCAGCAGTGATTTTGTCGTCGGACAGATGAACACTGAAGCTTTCTTT. This codes for CASSDFVVGQMNTEAFF.

This clone was counted a single time. The CDR3 sequence is CASSTGQGATYEQYF. The CDR3, as DNA: TGTGCCAGTAGTACCGGACAGGGGGCAACTTACGAGCAGTACTTC. This chain uses TRBV19 with TRBJ2-7, with 11 bases fitting TRBD1. The germline CDR1 and CDR2 sequences are LNHDA and SQIVND (reference sequence). This CDR3 spans 15 amino acids. After removal of 4 bases from V and 4 bases from J, the junction contained 6 bases not matched to a gene.

A few counts support this clone. The chain is built from TRBV19 and TRBJ1-1; no reliable D call. CDR3 length equals 17 residues. CDR1 and CDR2 (germline): LNHDA, SQIVND (reference sequence). The V end lost 7 bases, the J end lost 3 bases, and 24 bases lay between the germline ends. CDR3 loop: CASNTVRRQLKDTEAFF. As DNA, the CDR3 is TGTGCCAGTAATACCGTACGGAGGCAACTCAAGGACACTGAAGCTTTCTTT.

V gene TRBV10-3 combines with J gene TRBJ2-5, with D maybe TRBD2 (5 bases). The germline V and J ends were trimmed by 6 bases and 3 bases, with 17 bases remaining between them. This CDR3 comprises 15 residues. CDR1 is ENHRY and CDR2 is SYGVKD in the germline V gene. The CDR3: CAISPRVAGKETQYF. CDR3 in DNA: TGTGCCATCAGCCCCCGGGTGGCGGGTAAAGAGACCCAGTACTTC.